This T cell receptor (beta chain) was sequenced for a study of T cell changes during pregnancy in multiple sclerosis. V lost 2 bases, J lost 4 bases, and 11 bases lay in between. Per germline, CDR1 GTSNPN and CDR2 SVGIG (reference sequence). This CDR3 has 13 residues. Using immunoSEQ multiplex PCR, the repertoire was profiled, and TCRdb retains in-frame clones only, with some absent. The sample includes roughly 56,000 clones, less than 95% of them seen just once. The sequenced sample was CD4+ T cells from peripheral blood mononuclear cells, obtained after pregnancy. The source of this sequence is a female donor in good health, enrolled as a control in a pregnancy study. The V and J genes are TRBV30 and TRBJ1-2; tentative D call: TRBD1 (6 bases). The CDR3 DNA reads as TGTGCCTGGAGTAGAGGGGGTCCCTATGGCTACACCTTC. Amino acid sequence: CAWSRGGPYGYTF.